Listed below are T cell receptor beta chains from one sample, sequenced in a study of human T cells and chemical hapten exposure. Via MiXCR, TCRdb re-called the RACE reads, giving one row per CDR3 protein. The table includes 50,000 to 65,000 distinct CDR3 sequences, 9% to 10% detected once. The source material was whole blood, sampled in connection with sensitization to the hapten diphenylcyclopropenone (DPC). These receptors all stem from a woman in her thirties or forties with alopecia areata. Some clones in this sample may be carry-over from other donors' samples. Each CDR3 is given with its conserved first and last residue. D genes are given only for firm matches. A row's size may be missing; if present it is once, few, many or a size class.

j_call clone_size d_call cdr3_length v_call cdr3_nt cdr3_aa
TRBJ2-6 few . 15 TRBV2 TGTGCCAGCAGTGAGGAAGCCTCTGGGGCCAACGTCCTGACTTTC CASSEEASGANVLTF
TRBJ2-5 many . 13 TRBV7-3 TGTGCCAGCAGCAGGGGTGTCGGTGAGACCCAGTACTTC CASSRGVGETQYF
TRBJ1-2 . . 15 TRBV5-1 TGCGCCAGCAGCGATGTCCGAGATAAGCCCTATGGCTACACCTTC CASSDVRDKPYGYTF
TRBJ1-1 many . 13 TRBV11-2 TGTGCCAGCAGCCCGGACAGATACACTGAAGCTTTCTTT CASSPDRYTEAFF
TRBJ2-7 . . 14 TRBV5-1 TGCACCAGCAGCTTGAGCGGGTATGACTACGAGCAGTACTTC CTSSLSGYDYEQYF
TRBJ2-7 many . 13 TRBV6-6 TGTGCCAGCAGTCTGACAGATTCCTACGAGCAGTACTTC CASSLTDSYEQYF
TRBJ2-5 . . 11 TRBV20-1 TGCAGTGGGCAGCACCAAGAGACCCAGTACTTC CSGQHQETQYF
TRBJ1-5 . TRBD1 18 TRBV6-2/TRBV6-3 TGTGCCAGCAGTTATGTAACCGGGACAGGAGTCGATAATCAGCCCCAGCATTTT CASSYVTGTGVDNQPQHF
TRBJ1-1 . . 13 TRBV7-7 TGTGCCAGCAGCTTGGATGCAGTCTCTGAAGCTTTCTTT CASSLDAVSEAFF
TRBJ2-5 . . 11 TRBV29-1 TGCAGCGTTGGGGCCGGAGAGACCCAGTACTTC CSVGAGETQYF
TRBJ2-2 many . 14 TRBV5-1 TGCGCCAGCAGCGGAAAGACTGGCACCGGGGAGCTGTTTTTT CASSGKTGTGELFF
TRBJ2-7 . TRBD2 14 TRBV18 TGTGCCAGCTCATCCGGGACTAGTCTCTACGAGCAGTACTTC CASSSGTSLYEQYF
TRBJ1-2 . . 11 TRBV7-9 TGTGCCAGCAGCCGGACTTATGGCTACACCTTC CASSRTYGYTF
TRBJ1-6 many . 18 TRBV20-1 TGCAGTGCTAGCGGGCCCGGGCTTAATAGGGCCTATAATTCACCCCTCCACTTT CSASGPGLNRAYNSPLHF
TRBJ1-1 few . 14 TRBV20-1 TGCAGTGCTAGAGATGGGGAATCGAACACTGAAGCTTTCTTT CSARDGESNTEAFF
TRBJ2-3 few . 13 TRBV20-1 TGCAGTGCCTATCCGGGGACGGCAGATACGCAGTATTTT CSAYPGTADTQYF
TRBJ1-1 many . 15 TRBV5-5 TGTGCCAGCAGCCCCTATTTCGAGGGGGACACTGAAGCTTTCTTT CASSPYFEGDTEAFF
TRBJ2-3 many TRBD2 15 TRBV6-2/TRBV6-3 TGTGCCAGCAGTCCCATGGGACTAGAAGCAGATACGCAGTATTTT CASSPMGLEADTQYF
TRBJ2-3 many . 15 TRBV7-8 TGTGCCAGCAGCCCCCGGGGGCTGAGCACAGATACGCAGTATTTT CASSPRGLSTDTQYF
TRBJ2-5 . . 13 TRBV28 TGTGCCAGCAGTCGACAGGTTTTGGGGACCCAGTACTTC CASSRQVLGTQYF
TRBJ1-5 . . 13 TRBV7-2 TGTGCCAGCAGCTTAGCTTATAATCAGCCCCAGCATTTT CASSLAYNQPQHF
TRBJ2-1 many . 13 TRBV3-1 TGTGCCAGCAGCCAAAGTAACGGATATGAGCAGTTCTTC CASSQSNGYEQFF
TRBJ1-1 few TRBD1 14 TRBV6-4 TGTGCCAGCAGCCGGGACAGTGCGGCCACTGAAGCTTTCTTT CASSRDSAATEAFF
TRBJ2-2 few TRBD1 15 TRBV30 TGTGCCTGGACCCTCCCAGGGGGTCACACCGGGGAGCTGTTTTTT CAWTLPGGHTGELFF
TRBJ2-7 . . 12 TRBV20-1 TGCAGTGCTACCGGACTCTCCTACGAGCAGTACTTC CSATGLSYEQYF
TRBJ1-2 few . 15 TRBV6-2/TRBV6-3 TGTGCCAGCAGCTCCCCGAGAGCGGGATTCTATGGCTACACCTTC CASSSPRAGFYGYTF
TRBJ1-2 few . 10 TRBV2 TGTGCCAGCGTGGACTATGGCTACACCTTC CASVDYGYTF
TRBJ2-7 few . 15 TRBV4-2 TGTGCCAGCAGCCAAGAAGTGTTTAGGGACTACGAGCAGTACTTC CASSQEVFRDYEQYF
TRBJ2-5 few . 14 TRBV2 TGTGCCAGCAGTGACCCCCCTGGCGGGGAGACCCAGTACTTC CASSDPPGGETQYF
TRBJ2-3 few . 12 TRBV2 TGTGCCAGCAGTGTAAGGTCGGATACGCAGTATTTT CASSVRSDTQYF
TRBJ1-4 few TRBD1 15 TRBV6-1 TGTGCCAGCAGTGCCAGGGGGCCGGCTAATGAAAAACTGTTTTTT CASSARGPANEKLFF
TRBJ1-5 few . 12 TRBV6-6 TGTGCCAGCAATTCGGGCAATCAGCCCCAGCATTTT CASNSGNQPQHF
TRBJ2-1 few TRBD1 16 TRBV27 TGTGCCAGCAGTTTCCGACAGGGCCGCTCCTACAATGAGCAGTTCTTC CASSFRQGRSYNEQFF
TRBJ2-2 . TRBD2 16 TRBV7-6 TGTGCCAGCAGCTGGGGGACTAGCTCTTACACCGGGGAGCTGTTTTTT CASSWGTSSYTGELFF